This T cell receptor (beta chain) was recorded in a study of blood T cell repertoires in COVID-19. Study-wide background: The United States, Italy and Spain supplied acute and convalescent COVID-19 samples. The analysed material was cDNA or gDNA that came from T cells, B-cell-depleted T cells, or PBMCs.

This clone came up a few times. Trimming took 3 bases from V and 8 from J; bases not matched to a gene: 9. Germline loops: CDR1 SGHAT, CDR2 FQNNGV. The CDR3 loop spans 15 amino acids. In the authors' workflow: Reference gene primer amplification gave estimated nucleated cell counts. Only in-frame clones appear in the TCRdb table, and some are missing; sequencing was by immunoSEQ multiplex PCR. The DNA gave D and trimming, while V, J and clone size come from that table. The data contain roughly 250,000 clones, about 70% of them singletons. This chain connects TRBV11-2 to TRBJ1-4; 7 bases agree with TRBD1. The TCR comes from a woman at least 80 years old with acute or convalescent COVID-19. The source material was peripheral blood. CDR3 DNA: TGTGCCAGCAGCTTGACACAGGGGTCACAAGAAAAACTGTTTTTT. This translates into CASSLTQGSQEKLFF.